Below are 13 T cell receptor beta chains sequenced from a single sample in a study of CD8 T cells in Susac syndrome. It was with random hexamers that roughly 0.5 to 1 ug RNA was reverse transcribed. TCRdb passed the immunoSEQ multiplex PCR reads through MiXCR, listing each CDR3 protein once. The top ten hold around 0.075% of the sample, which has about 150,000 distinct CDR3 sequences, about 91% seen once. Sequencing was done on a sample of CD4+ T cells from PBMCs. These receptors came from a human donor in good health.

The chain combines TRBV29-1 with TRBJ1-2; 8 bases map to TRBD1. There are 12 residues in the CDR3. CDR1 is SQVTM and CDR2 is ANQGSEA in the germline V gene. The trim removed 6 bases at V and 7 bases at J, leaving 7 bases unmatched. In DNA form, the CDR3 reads TGCAGCGTGGACAGGGTTGATGGTGGCTACACCTTC. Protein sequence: CSVDRVDGGYTF.

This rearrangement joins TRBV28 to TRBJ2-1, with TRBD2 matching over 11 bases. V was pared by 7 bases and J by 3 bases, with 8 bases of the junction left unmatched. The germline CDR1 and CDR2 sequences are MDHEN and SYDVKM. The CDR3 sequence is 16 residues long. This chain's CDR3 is CASIFATSGSYNEQFF. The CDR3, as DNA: TGTGCCAGCATATTCGCCACTAGCGGGAGCTACAATGAGCAGTTCTTC.

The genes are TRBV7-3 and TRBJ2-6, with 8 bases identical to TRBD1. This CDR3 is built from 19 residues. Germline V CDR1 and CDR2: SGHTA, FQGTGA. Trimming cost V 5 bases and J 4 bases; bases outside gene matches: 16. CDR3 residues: CASSPRPPGQVSGANVLTF. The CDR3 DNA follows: TGTGCCAGCAGCCCCCGACCGCCGGGACAGGTATCCGGGGCCAACGTCCTGACTTTC.

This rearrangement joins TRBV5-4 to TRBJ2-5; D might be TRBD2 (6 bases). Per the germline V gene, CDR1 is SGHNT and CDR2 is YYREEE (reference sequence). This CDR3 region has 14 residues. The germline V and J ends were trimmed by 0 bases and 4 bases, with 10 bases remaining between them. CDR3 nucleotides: TGTGCCAGCAGCTTGGGGGGGACTTCAGAGACCCAGTACTTC. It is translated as CASSLGGTSETQYF.

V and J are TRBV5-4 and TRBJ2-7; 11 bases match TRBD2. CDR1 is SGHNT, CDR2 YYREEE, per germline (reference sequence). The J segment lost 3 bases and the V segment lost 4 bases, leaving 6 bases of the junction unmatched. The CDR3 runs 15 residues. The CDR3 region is CASSPGLAEDYEQYF. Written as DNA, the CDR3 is TGTGCCAGCAGCCCGGGACTAGCGGAGGACTACGAGCAGTACTTC.

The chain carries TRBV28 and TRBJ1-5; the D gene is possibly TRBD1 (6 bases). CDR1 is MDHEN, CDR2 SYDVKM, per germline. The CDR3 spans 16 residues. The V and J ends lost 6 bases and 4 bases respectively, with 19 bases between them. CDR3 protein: CASSPQDSFPNQPQHF. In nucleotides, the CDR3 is TGTGCCAGCAGCCCCCAGGACAGTTTTCCAAATCAGCCCCAGCATTTT.

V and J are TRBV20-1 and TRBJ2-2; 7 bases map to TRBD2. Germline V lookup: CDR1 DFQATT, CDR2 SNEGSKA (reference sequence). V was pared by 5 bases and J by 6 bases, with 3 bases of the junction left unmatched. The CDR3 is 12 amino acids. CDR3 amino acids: CSAPGGAGELFF. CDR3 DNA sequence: TGCAGTGCTCCTGGGGGGGCCGGGGAGCTGTTTTTT.

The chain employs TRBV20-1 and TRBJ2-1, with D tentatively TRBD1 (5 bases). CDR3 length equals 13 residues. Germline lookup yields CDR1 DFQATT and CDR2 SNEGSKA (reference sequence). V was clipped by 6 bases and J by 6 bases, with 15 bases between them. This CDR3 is CSARARHPNEQFF. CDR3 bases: TGCAGTGCCAGGGCCCGACATCCCAATGAGCAGTTCTTC.

CDR3 in amino acids: CARGLAGAAGDTQYF. DNA for the CDR3: TGTGCCAGAGGACTAGCGGGGGCCGCCGGGGATACGCAGTATTTT. The chain combines TRBV2 with TRBJ2-3, with 13 nucleotides matching TRBD2. The germline V gene encodes CDR1 SNHLY and CDR2 FYNNEI. V shed 9 bases and J 6 bases; nucleotides not matched to a gene: 9. This CDR3 contains 15 residues.

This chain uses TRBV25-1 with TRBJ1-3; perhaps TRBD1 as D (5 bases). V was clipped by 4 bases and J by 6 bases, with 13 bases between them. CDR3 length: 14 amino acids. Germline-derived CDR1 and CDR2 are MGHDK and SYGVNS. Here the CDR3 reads CASSVPGGQNTIYF. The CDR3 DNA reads TGTGCCAGCAGTGTCCCTGGGGGTCAAAACACCATATATTTT.

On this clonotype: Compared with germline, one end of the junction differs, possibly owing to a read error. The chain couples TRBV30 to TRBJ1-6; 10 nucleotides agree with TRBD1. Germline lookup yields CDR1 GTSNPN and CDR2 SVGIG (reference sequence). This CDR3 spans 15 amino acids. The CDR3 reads CAWVPRTGGDSPPHF. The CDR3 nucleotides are TGTGCCTGGGTACCCCGGACAGGGGGGGATTCACCCCCCCACTTT.

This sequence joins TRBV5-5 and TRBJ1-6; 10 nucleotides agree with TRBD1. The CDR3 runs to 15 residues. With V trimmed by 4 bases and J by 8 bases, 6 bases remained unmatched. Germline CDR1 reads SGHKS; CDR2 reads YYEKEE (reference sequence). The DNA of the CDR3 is TGTGCCAGCAGCACCGGACAGGGGGGCTATTCACCCCTCCACTTT. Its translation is CASSTGQGGYSPLHF.

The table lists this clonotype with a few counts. CDR3 in DNA: TGTGCCAGCTCACCGCCTAGCTCCTACGAGCAGTACTTC. The encoded protein is CASSPPSSYEQYF. The chain employs TRBV18 and TRBJ2-7; D is ambiguous. The V gene's germline CDR1 is KGHSH and CDR2 LQKENI. V was pared by 3 bases and J by 0 bases, with 6 bases between. The CDR3 has 13 amino acids.